This record covers a single T cell receptor (beta chain). Antigen unknown. These data belong to a study of siplizumab effects on memory and regulatory T cells. Study results and caveats: Alloreactive sequences traceable to unstimulated CD4+ memory cells declined significantly under siplizumab.

Assays covered 100,000 or so TCR templates per sample. Only in-frame clones appear in the TCRdb table, and some are missing; sequencing was by immunoSEQ multiplex PCR. The repertoire has 60,000 to 65,000 clones, around 80% of them found once; the top ten carry over 0.4%. Germline V gene lookup returns CDR1 LNHDA and CDR2 SQIVND (reference sequence). J lost 10 bases, V lost 5 bases, and 7 bases had no gene match. This CDR3 contains 13 residues. Researchers sequenced unstimulated naive, memory, effector memory and TEMRA subsets in a few donor pairs. The chain recombines TRBV19 with TRBJ2-2; TRBD1 matches at 7 bases. The receptor was isolated from a human donor in good health. The sample taken for sequencing was memory CD4+ T cells sorted from blood. The DNA of the CDR3 is TGTGCCAGTAGTTGGCGGACAGGACTGGAGCTGTTTTTT. Protein product: CASSWRTGLELFF.